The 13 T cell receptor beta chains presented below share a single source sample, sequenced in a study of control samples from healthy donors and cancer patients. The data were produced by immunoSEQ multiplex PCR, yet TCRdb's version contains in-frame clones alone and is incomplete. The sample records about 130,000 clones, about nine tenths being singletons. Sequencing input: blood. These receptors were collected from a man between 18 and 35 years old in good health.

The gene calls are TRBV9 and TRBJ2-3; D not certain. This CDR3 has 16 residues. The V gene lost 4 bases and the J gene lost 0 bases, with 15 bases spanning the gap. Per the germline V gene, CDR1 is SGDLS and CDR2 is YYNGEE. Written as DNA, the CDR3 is TGTGCCAGCAGCCCAGAGATAGGAACTAGCACAGATACGCAGTATTTT. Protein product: CASSPEIGTSTDTQYF.

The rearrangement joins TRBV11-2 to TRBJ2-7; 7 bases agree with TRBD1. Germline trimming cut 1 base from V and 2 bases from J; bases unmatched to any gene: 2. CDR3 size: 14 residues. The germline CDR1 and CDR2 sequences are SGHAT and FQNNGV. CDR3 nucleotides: TGTGCCAGCAGCTTAGTAACAGGGGCCTACGAGCAGTACTTC. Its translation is CASSLVTGAYEQYF.

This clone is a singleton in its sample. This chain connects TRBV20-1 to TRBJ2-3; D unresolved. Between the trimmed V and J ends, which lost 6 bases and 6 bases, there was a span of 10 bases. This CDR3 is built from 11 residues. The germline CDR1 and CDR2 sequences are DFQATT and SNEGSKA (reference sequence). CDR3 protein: CSAKGWDTQYF. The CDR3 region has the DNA TGCAGTGCCAAGGGTTGGGATACGCAGTATTTT.

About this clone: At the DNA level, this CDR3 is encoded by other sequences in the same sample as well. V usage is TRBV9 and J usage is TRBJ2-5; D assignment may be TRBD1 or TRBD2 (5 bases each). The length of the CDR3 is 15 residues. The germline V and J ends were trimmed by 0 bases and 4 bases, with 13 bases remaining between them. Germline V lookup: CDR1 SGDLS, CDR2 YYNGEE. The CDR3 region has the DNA TGTGCCAGCAGCGTAGGTGGGACCCTGGGAGAGACCCAGTACTTC. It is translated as CASSVGGTLGETQYF.

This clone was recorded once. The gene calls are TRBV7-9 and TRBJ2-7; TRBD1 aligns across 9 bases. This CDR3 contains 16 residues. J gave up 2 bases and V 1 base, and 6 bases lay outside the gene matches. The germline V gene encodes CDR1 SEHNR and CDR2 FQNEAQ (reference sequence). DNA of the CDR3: TGTGCCAGCAGCTTAGGACAGGGGGACGAGACCTACGAGCAGTACTTC. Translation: CASSLGQGDETYEQYF.

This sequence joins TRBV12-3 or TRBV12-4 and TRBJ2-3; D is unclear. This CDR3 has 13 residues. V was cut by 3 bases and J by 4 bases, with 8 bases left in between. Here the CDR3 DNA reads TGTGCCAGCAGTTTGTCGAGGTCAGATACGCAGTATTTT. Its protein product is CASSLSRSDTQYF.

CDR3 protein: CAWSVLGPKGRETQYF. CDR3 DNA sequence: TGTGCCTGGAGTGTACTGGGACCGAAAGGACGGGAGACCCAGTACTTC. The chain couples TRBV30 to TRBJ2-5; D is possibly TRBD1 or TRBD2 (5 bases each). V lost 0 bases, J lost 5 bases, and 19 bases lay in between. CDR1 GTSNPN and CDR2 SVGIG come from the germline V gene (reference sequence). The CDR3 has 16 amino acids.

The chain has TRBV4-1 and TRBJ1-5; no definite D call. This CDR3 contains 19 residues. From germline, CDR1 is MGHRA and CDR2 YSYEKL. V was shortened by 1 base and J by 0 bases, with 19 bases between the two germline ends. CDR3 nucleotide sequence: TGCGCCAGCAGCCAAGGCGACGGACGCCGGACCTTTAGCAATCAGCCCCAGCATTTT. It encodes CASSQGDGRRTFSNQPQHF.

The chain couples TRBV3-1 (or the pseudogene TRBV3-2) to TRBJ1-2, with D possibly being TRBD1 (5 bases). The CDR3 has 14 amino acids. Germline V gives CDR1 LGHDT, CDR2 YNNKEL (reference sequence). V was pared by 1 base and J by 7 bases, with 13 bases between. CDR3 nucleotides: TGTGCCAGCAGCCAAGTTTCAGGGACGGGTGGCTACACCTTC. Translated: CASSQVSGTGGYTF.

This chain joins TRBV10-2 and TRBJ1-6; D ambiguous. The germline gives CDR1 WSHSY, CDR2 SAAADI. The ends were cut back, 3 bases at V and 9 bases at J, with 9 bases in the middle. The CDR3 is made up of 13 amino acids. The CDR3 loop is CASSDAGFSPLHF. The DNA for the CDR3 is TGCGCCAGCAGTGATGCAGGATTTTCACCCCTCCACTTT.

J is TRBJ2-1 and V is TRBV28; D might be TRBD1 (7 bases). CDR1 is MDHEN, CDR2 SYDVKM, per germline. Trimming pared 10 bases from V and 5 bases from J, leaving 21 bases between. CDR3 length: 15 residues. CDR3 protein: CATRRTGGAHNEQFF. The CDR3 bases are TGTGCCACCCGTCGGACAGGAGGGGCCCACAATGAGCAGTTCTTC. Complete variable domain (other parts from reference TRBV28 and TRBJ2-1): DVKVTQSSRYLVKRTGEKVFLECVQDMDHENMFWYRQDPGLGLRLIYFSYDVKMKEKGDIPEGYSVSREKKERFSLILESASTNQTSMYLCATRRTGGAHNEQFFGPGTRLTVL.

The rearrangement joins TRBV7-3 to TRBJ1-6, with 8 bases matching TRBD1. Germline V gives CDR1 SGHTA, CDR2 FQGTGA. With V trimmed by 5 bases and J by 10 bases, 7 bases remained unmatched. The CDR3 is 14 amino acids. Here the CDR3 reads CASSRQGRDSPLHF. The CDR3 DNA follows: TGTGCCAGCAGCCGACAGGGGAGAGACTCACCCCTCCACTTT. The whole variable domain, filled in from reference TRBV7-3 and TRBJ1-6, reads GAGVSQTPSNKVTEKGKYVELRCDPISGHTALYWYRQSLGQGPEFLIYFQGTGAADDSGLPNDRFFAVRPEGSVSTLKIQRTERGDSAVYLCASSRQGRDSPLHFGNGTRLTVT.

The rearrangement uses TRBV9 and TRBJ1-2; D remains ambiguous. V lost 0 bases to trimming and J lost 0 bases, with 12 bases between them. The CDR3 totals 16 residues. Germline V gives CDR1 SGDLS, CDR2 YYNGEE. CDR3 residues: CASSVGPRSANYGYTF. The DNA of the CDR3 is TGTGCCAGCAGCGTAGGGCCGCGTTCAGCTAACTATGGCTACACCTTC.